The 10 T cell receptor beta chains presented below share a single source sample, sequenced in a study of ipilimumab plus nivolumab after autologous stem cell transplantation. The method was immunoSEQ multiplex PCR; TCRdb's version includes in-frame clones alone and lacks a portion of them. The sample has 15,000 to 20,000 clones; approximately 78% are singletons. The sample was PBMCs, taken in a trial of ipilimumab plus nivolumab as post-transplant consolidation. The receptors come from a male donor with diffuse large B-cell lymphoma.

This chain links TRBV19 with TRBJ2-5; D is tentatively TRBD1 or TRBD2 (5 bases each). The V and J ends lost 3 bases and 5 bases respectively, with 16 bases between them. Germline values: CDR1 LNHDA, CDR2 SQIVND (reference sequence). This CDR3 is built from 15 residues. In DNA form, the CDR3 reads TGTGCCAGTAGTATCCGAAGGGGAGACGGGGAGACCCAGTACTTC. Amino acids: CASSIRRGDGETQYF.

In its sample, this clone was seen once. The chain carries TRBV30 and TRBJ2-7, with no clear D. Germline V lookup: CDR1 GTSNPN, CDR2 SVGIG (reference sequence). The CDR3 is 13 amino acids. V lost 0 bases and J lost 2, with 8 bases in between. CDR3 nucleotide sequence: TGTGCCTGGAGTGTAAGGGCTACCTACGAGCAGTACTTC. Translated, it gives CAWSVRATYEQYF.

J is TRBJ2-7 and V is TRBV18, with D hard to call. This CDR3 region has 14 residues. Trimming stripped 6 bases from V and 0 bases from J, with 12 bases between. Germline CDR1 reads KGHSH; CDR2 reads LQKENI. The CDR3 here is CASSPGQSSYEQYF. CDR3 coding DNA: TGTGCCAGCTCTCCTGGCCAATCCTCCTACGAGCAGTACTTC.

As regards this clone: The junction departs from the called germline gene at one end, perhaps through a read error. This chain connects TRBV19 to TRBJ1-1, with D unresolved. This CDR3 has 14 amino acids. Germline lookup yields CDR1 LNHDA and CDR2 SQIVND (reference sequence). CDR3 residues: CASSVRAPNAEAFF. In nucleotides, the CDR3 is TGTGCCAGTAGTGTCCGGGCCCCGAACGCTGAAGCTTTCTTT. The variable domain in full, with the rest retrieved from reference TRBV19 and TRBJ1-1, is DGGITQSPKYLFRKEGQNVTLSCEQNLNHDAMYWYRQDPGQGLRLIYYSQIVNDFQKGDIAEGYSVSREKKESFPLTVTSAQKNPTAFYLCASSVRAPNAEAFFGQGTRLTVV.

The V call is TRBV5-5, the J call TRBJ1-2; D is ambiguous. CDR3 length equals 13 residues. V was pared by 0 bases and J by 7 bases, with 10 bases between. Germline CDR1 reads SGHKS; CDR2 reads YYEKEE (reference sequence). CDR3 sequence reads: CASSLARASGYTF. The CDR3 coding sequence is TGTGCCAGCAGCTTGGCCCGGGCGTCTGGCTACACCTTC.

The gene calls are TRBV21-1 and TRBJ2-1; the table's D call TRBD2 went unverified against the DNA. TRBV21-1 is recorded as a pseudogene. The CDR3 is 16 residues long. In DNA form, the CDR3 reads TGTGCCAGCAGCAAAGTCGGGGGGCTAAATTACAATGAGCAGTTCTTC. This encodes CASSKVGGLNYNEQFF.

The chain employs TRBV7-9 and TRBJ2-7; 9 bases map to TRBD1. Looked up from germline, CDR1 is SEHNR and CDR2 is FQNEAQ (reference sequence). Trimming took 3 bases from V and 6 from J; bases not matched to a gene: 6. CDR3 length equals 14 residues. CDR3: CASSLSTGGVEQYF. The CDR3, as DNA: TGTGCCAGCAGCTTGTCAACAGGGGGCGTCGAGCAGTACTTC.

The gene calls are TRBV6-5 and TRBJ1-1; D perhaps matches TRBD1 (6 bases). This CDR3 is 15 amino acids long. Trimming cost V 6 bases and J 1 base, with 15 bases left between them. Per the germline V gene, CDR1 is MNHEY and CDR2 is SVGAGI. The CDR3 protein is CASRKYPGQNTEAFF. DNA for the CDR3: TGTGCCAGCAGAAAATACCCGGGACAGAACACTGAAGCTTTCTTT.

The chain uses TRBV19 and TRBJ1-4; 9 nucleotides agree with TRBD1. This CDR3 is built from 18 residues. Germline values: CDR1 LNHDA, CDR2 SQIVND (reference sequence). V lost 4 bases and J lost 0; bases outside the gene matches: 9. CDR3 bases: TGTGCCAGTAGTACTCAGACAGGGGGGCCCACAACTAATGAAAAACTGTTTTTT. This sequence encodes CASSTQTGGPTTNEKLFF.

The J gene is TRBJ2-1, the V gene TRBV7-3; D remains unclear. Trimming took off 5 bases at V and 5 bases at J, with 13 bases between the two ends. From germline, CDR1 is SGHTA and CDR2 FQGTGA. This CDR3 has 14 residues. The CDR3 spells CASSGSIANNEQFF. The CDR3 coding sequence is TGTGCCAGCAGCGGATCAATAGCAAACAATGAGCAGTTCTTC.